The clone carrying this T cell receptor (beta chain) was seen a handful of times. Its antigen is unidentified. This entry belongs to a study of cytomegalovirus exposure and HLA in healthy donors. Study observations and caveats: Productive status was seen about 90% or about 30% of the time for most TCR beta V segments in an earlier analysis. Prediction of most subjects' HLA-A and HLA-B alleles by TCR beta sequences was reportedly accurate.

It was with 60 Vbeta and 13 Jbeta primers that the PCR ran. Clones were sequenced by immunoSEQ multiplex PCR, and TCRdb holds only the in-frame ones, with some missing. The profile shows 100,000 to 120,000 clones, around 77% of them singletons. Trimming stripped 0 bases from V and 7 bases from J, with 13 bases between. This CDR3 is 14 amino acids long. Germline lookup yields CDR1 MGHRA and CDR2 YSYEKL. The TCR originated in a woman in her thirties or forties in good health and CMV-seropositive. The chain employs TRBV4-1 and TRBJ2-7; possible D gene TRBD1, 6 bases. The sequenced sample consisted of PBMCs. The CDR3 region is CASSQEVIRGEQYF. DNA of the CDR3: TGCGCCAGCAGCCAAGAGGTTATTAGGGGGGAGCAGTACTTC.